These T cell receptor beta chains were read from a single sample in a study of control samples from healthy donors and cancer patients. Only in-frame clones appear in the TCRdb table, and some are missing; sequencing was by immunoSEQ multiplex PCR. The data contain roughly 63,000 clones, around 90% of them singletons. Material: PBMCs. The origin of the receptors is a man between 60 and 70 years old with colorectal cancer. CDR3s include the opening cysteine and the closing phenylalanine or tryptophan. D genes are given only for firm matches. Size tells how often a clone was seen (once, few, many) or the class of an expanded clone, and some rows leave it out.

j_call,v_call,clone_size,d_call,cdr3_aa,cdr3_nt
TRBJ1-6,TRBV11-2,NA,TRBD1,CASSLRGTFRGSPLHF,TGTGCCAGCAGCTTAAGGGGGACCTTCAGGGGGTCACCCCTCCACTTT
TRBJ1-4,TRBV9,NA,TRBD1,CASSRTGGRITTNEKLFF,TGTGCCAGCAGTCGGACAGGAGGGAGGATTACAACTAATGAAAAACTGTTTTTT
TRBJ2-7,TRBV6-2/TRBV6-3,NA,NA,CASSYPLGSGTYEQYF,TGTGCCAGCAGTTACCCCCTGGGTAGCGGCACGTACGAGCAGTACTTC
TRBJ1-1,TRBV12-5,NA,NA,CASGGEGSTEAFF,TGTGCTAGTGGAGGGGAGGGGTCTACTGAAGCTTTCTTT
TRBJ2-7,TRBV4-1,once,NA,CASSQGLLGMSYEQYF,TGCGCCAGCAGCCAAGGCTTATTAGGGATGTCCTACGAGCAGTACTTC
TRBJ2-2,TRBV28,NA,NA,CASSFYTNTGELFF,TGTGCCAGCAGTTTTTATACGAACACCGGGGAGCTGTTTTTT
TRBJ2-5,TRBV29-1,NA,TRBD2,CSVTLAGGKETQYF,TGCAGCGTTACACTAGCGGGGGGGAAGGAGACCCAGTACTTC
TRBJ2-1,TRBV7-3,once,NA,CASSLTGTPGVNEQFF,TGTGCCAGCAGCTTAACCGGGACTCCGGGGGTCAATGAGCAGTTCTTC
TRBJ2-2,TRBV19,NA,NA,CASSQGFRDTGELFF,TGTGCCAGTAGTCAGGGGTTTCGCGACACCGGGGAGCTGTTTTTT
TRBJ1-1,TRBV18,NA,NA,CASSLELANTEAFF,TGTGCCAGCTCATTGGAATTAGCGAACACTGAAGCTTTCTTT
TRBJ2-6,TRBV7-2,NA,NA,CASSRAASGANVLTF,TGTGCCAGCAGCCGGGCGGCCTCTGGGGCCAACGTCCTGACTTTC
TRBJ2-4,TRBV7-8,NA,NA,CASSFGPRDSRNIQYF,TGTGCCAGCAGCTTCGGTCCCCGGGACTCACGAAACATTCAGTACTTC
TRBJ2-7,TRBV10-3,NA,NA,CATRRSGQSYEQYF,TGTGCCACCCGACGGTCAGGCCAATCCTACGAGCAGTACTTC
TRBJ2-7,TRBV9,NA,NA,CASSVDGGSKGEQYF,TGTGCCAGCAGCGTAGACGGGGGCTCAAAAGGCGAGCAGTACTTC
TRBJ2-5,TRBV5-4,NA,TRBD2,CASSLTLLAGVQETQYF,TGTGCCAGCAGCTTGACGTTACTAGCGGGGGTTCAAGAGACCCAGTACTTC
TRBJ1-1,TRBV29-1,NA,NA,CSVRGTYTEAFF,TGCAGCGTCCGGGGGACCTACACTGAAGCTTTCTTT
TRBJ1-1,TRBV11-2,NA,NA,CASSRAGGETEAFF,TGTGCCAGCAGCAGGGCGGGGGGTGAAACTGAAGCTTTCTTT
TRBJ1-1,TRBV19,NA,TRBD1,CASTADRANTEAFF,TGTGCCAGTACCGCGGACAGGGCGAACACTGAAGCTTTCTTT
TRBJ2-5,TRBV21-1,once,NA,CASSKRFYSGQETQYF,TGTGCCAGCAGCAAGCGATTTTACAGTGGGCAAGAGACCCAGTACTTC
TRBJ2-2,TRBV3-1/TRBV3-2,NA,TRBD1,CASSRMGQGVIGELFF,TGTGCCAGCAGCCGAATGGGACAGGGGGTTATCGGGGAGCTGTTTTTT
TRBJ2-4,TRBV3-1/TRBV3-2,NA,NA,CASSQSLAPGGNIQYF,TGTGCCAGCAGCCAGTCCTTGGCGCCCGGGGGAAACATTCAGTACTTC
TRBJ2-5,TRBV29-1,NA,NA,CSGGEETQYF,TGCAGCGGGGGGGAGGAGACCCAGTACTTC
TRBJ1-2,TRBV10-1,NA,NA,CASRRTASNYGYTF,TGCGCCAGCAGACGGACAGCTTCTAACTATGGCTACACCTTC
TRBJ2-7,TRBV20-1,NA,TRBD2,CSASPGTAGGRSYEQYF,TGCAGTGCTAGTCCGGGGACGGCGGGGGGGCGGTCCTACGAGCAGTACTTC
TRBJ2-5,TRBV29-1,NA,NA,CSAKPGHVQETQYF,TGCAGTGCAAAGCCGGGACACGTCCAAGAGACCCAGTACTTC
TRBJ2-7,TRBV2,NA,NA,CASSTGTNYEQYF,TGTGCCAGCAGCACCGGGACAAACTACGAGCAGTACTTC
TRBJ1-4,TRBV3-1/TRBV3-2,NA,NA,CASSQVLDFTGEKLFF,TGTGCCAGCAGCCAAGTTCTAGACTTTACCGGAGAAAAACTGTTTTTT
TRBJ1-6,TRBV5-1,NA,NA,CASSLGQGLYSPLHF,TGCGCCAGCAGCTTGGGTCAGGGGTTATATTCACCCCTCCACTTT
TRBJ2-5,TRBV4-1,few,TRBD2,CASSSWIAGPTIQETQYF,TGCGCCAGCAGCTCCTGGATAGCGGGGCCTACGATACAAGAGACCCAGTACTTC
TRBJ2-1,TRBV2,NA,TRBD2,CASRDLAGGPNEQFF,TGTGCCAGCAGGGATCTAGCGGGGGGCCCAAATGAGCAGTTCTTC
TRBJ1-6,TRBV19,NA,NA,CASSIARDSPLHF,TGTGCCAGTAGTATAGCAAGGGATTCACCCCTCCACTTT
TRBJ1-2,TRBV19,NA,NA,CASSVQGYGYTF,TGTGCCAGCTCGGTTCAGGGCTATGGCTACACCTTC
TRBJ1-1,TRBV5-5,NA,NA,CASSLAGRRNTEAFF,TGTGCCAGCAGCTTGGCGGGACGGAGGAACACTGAAGCTTTCTTT
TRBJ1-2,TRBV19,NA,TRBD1,CASRPAGQGYGYTF,TGTGCCAGTAGGCCCGCTGGACAGGGGTATGGCTACACCTTC
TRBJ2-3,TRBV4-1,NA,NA,CASSQVSDTQYF,TGCGCCAGCAGCCAAGTTTCAGATACGCAGTATTTT